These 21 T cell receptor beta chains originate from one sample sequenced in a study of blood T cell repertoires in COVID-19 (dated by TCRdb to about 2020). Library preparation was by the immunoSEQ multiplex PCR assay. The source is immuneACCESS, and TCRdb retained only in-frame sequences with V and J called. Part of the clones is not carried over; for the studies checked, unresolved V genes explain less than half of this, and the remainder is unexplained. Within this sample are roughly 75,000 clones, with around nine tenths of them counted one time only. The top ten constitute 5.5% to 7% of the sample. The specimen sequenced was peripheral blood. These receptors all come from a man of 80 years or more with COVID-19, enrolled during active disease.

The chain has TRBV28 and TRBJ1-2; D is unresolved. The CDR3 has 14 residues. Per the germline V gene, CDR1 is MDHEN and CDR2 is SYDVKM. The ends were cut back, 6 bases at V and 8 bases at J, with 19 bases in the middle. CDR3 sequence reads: CASRRPGIKVGYTF. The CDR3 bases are TGTGCCAGCAGACGTCCGGGGATTAAGGTCGGCTACACCTTC.

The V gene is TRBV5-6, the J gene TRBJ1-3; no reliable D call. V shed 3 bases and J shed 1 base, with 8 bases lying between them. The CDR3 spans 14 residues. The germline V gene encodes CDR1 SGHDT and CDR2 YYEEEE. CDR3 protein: CASSSDFSGNTIYF. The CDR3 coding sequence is TGTGCCAGCAGCTCAGATTTTTCTGGAAACACCATATATTTT. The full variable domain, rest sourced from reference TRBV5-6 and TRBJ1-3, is DAGVTQSPTHLIKTRGQQVTLRCSPKSGHDTVSWYQQALGQGPQFIFQYYEEEERQRGNFPDRFSGHQFPNYSSELNVNALLLGDSALYLCASSSDFSGNTIYFGEGSWLTVV.

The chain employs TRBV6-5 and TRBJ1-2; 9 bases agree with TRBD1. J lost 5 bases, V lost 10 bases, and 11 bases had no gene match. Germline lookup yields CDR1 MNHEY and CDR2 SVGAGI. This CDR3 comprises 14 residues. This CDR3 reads CAINPGQGPYGYTF. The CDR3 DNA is TGTGCCATTAATCCGGGACAGGGCCCTTATGGCTACACCTTC.

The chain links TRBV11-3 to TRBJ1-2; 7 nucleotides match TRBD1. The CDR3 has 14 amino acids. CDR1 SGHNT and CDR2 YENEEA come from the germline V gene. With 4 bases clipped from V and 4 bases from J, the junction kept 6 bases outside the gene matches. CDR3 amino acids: CASSSGGPFYGYTF. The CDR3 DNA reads TGTGCCAGCAGCTCAGGGGGGCCCTTCTATGGCTACACCTTC.

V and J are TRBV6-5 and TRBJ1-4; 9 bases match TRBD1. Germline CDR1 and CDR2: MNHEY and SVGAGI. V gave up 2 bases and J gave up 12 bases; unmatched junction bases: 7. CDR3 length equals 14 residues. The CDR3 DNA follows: TGTGCCAGCAGTTACGGTGACAGGGGGTTTGAACTGTTTTTT. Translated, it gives CASSYGDRGFELFF.

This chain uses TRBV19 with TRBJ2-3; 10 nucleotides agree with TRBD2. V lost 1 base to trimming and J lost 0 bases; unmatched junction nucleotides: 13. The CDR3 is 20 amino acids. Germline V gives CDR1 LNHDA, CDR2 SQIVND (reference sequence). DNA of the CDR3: TGTGCCAGTAGTATAGCCCCTCCCCTAGCGGGGGTTTCTAGCACAGATACGCAGTATTTT. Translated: CASSIAPPLAGVSSTDTQYF.

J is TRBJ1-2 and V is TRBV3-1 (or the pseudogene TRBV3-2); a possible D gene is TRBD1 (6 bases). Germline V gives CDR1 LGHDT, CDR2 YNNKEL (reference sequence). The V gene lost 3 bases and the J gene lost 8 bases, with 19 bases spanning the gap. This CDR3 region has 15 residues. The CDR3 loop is CASSQYNREPVGYTF. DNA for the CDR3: TGTGCCAGCAGCCAGTACAACAGGGAGCCTGTAGGCTACACCTTC.

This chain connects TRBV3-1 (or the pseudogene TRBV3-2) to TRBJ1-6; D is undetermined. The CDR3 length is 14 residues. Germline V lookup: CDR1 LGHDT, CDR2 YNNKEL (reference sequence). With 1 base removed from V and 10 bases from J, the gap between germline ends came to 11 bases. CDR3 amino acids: CASSQGGGGSPLHF. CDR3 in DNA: TGTGCCAGCAGCCAAGGGGGAGGAGGATCACCCCTCCACTTT.

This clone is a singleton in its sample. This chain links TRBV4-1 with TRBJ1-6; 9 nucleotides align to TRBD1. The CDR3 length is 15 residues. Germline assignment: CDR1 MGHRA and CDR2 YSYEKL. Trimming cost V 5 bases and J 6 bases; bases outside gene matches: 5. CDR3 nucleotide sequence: TGCGCCAGCAGCTTTCGACAGGGGGGTAATTCACCCCTCCACTTT. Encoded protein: CASSFRQGGNSPLHF.

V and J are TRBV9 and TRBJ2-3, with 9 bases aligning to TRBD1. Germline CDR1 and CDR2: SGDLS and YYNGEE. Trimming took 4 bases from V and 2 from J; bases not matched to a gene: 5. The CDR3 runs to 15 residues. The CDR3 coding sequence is TGTGCCAGCAGCATAGGGACAGGGTTCACAGATACGCAGTATTTT. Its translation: CASSIGTGFTDTQYF. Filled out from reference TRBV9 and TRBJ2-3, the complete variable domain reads DSGVTQTPKHLITATGQRVTLRCSPRSGDLSVYWYQQSLDQGLQFLIQYYNGEERAKGNILERFSAQQFPDLHSELNLSSLELGDSALYFCASSIGTGFTDTQYFGPGTRLTVL.

CDR3 residues: CASKGQGNYEQYF. For the CDR3, the DNA is TGTGCCAGCAAGGGACAGGGGAACTACGAGCAGTACTTC. This chain links TRBV3-1 (or the pseudogene TRBV3-2) with TRBJ2-7; TRBD1 aligns across 10 bases. The CDR3 contains 13 residues. V lost 7 bases to trimming and J lost 3 bases; unmatched junction nucleotides: 3. Germline values: CDR1 LGHDT, CDR2 YNNKEL (reference sequence).

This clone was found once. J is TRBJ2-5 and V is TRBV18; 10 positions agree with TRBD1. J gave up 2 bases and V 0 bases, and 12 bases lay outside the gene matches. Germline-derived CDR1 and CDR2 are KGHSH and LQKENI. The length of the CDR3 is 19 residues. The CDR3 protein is CASSPPHLTGTGVQETQYF. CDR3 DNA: TGTGCCAGCTCACCACCGCACTTAACCGGGACAGGGGTTCAAGAGACCCAGTACTTC. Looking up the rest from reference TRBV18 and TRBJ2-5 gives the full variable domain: NAGVMQNPRHLVRRRGQEARLRCSPMKGHSHVYWYRQLPEEGLKFMVYLQKENIIDESGMPKERFSAEFPKEGPSILRIQQVVRGDSAAYFCASSPPHLTGTGVQETQYFGPGTRLLVL.

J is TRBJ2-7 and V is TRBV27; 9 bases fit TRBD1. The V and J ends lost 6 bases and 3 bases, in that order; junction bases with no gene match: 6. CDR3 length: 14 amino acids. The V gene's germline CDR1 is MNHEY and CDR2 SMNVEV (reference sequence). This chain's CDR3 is CASSSWDRVYEQYF. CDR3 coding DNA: TGTGCCAGCAGCTCTTGGGACAGGGTCTACGAGCAGTACTTC.

CDR3 nucleotide sequence: TGTGCCGGGTCCGGGACTAGCGGGGAGCGATCGAACACCGGGGAGCTGTTTTTT. As protein: CAGSGTSGERSNTGELFF. The rearrangement links TRBV5-5 to TRBJ2-2; 13 nucleotides align to TRBD2. The CDR3 runs 18 residues. In germline, CDR1 is SGHKS, CDR2 YYEKEE (reference sequence). Unmatched junction bases numbered 12, after V lost 10 bases and J lost 0 bases.

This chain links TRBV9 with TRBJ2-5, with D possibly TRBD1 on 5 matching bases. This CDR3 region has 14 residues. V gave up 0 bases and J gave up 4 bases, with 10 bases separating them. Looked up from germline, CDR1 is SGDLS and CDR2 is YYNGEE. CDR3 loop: CASSVAGIRETQYF. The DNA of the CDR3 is TGTGCCAGCAGCGTAGCAGGGATCCGAGAGACCCAGTACTTC.

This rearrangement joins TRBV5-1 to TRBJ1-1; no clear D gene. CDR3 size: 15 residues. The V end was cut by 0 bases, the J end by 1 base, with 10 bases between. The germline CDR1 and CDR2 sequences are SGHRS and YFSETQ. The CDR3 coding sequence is TGCGCCAGCAGCTTGGAGAGGAGGTCGAACACTGAAGCTTTCTTT. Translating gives CASSLERRSNTEAFF.

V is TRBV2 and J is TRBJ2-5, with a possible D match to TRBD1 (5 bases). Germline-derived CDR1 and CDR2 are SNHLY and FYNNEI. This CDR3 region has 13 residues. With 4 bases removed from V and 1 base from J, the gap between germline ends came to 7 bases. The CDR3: CASSGQRQETQYF. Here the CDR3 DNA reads TGTGCCAGCAGTGGACAGCGCCAAGAGACCCAGTACTTC.

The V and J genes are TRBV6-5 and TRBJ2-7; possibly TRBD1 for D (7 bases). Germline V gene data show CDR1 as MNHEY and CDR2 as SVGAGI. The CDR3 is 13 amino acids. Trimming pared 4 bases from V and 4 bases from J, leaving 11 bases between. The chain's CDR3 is CASSWAGGYEQYF. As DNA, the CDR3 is TGTGCCAGCAGTTGGGCAGGGGGGTACGAGCAGTACTTC.

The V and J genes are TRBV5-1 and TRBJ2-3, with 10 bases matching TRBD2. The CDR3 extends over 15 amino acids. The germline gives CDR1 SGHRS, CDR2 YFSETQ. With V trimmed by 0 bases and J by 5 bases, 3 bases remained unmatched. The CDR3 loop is CASSLESSGGDTQYF. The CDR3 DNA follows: TGCGCCAGCAGCTTGGAGTCTAGCGGGGGAGATACGCAGTATTTT.

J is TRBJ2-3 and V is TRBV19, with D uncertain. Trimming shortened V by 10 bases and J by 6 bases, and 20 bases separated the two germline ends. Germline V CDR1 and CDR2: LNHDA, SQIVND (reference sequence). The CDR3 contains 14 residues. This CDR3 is CATFGGHLADTQYF. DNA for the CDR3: TGTGCCACCTTCGGTGGGCACCTCGCTGATACGCAGTATTTT.

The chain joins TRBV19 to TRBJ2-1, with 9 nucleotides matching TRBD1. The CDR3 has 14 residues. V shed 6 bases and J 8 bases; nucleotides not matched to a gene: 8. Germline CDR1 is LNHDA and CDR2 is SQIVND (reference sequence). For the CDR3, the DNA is TGTGCCAGTAGGGACAGGGGATTCATAGATGAGCAGTTCTTC. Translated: CASRDRGFIDEQFF.